A selection of T cell receptor beta chains follows, all from one sample in a study of human T cells and chemical hapten exposure. TCRdb used MiXCR to reprocess the RACE reads, holding one entry per CDR3 protein. The repertoire holds approximately 340,000 distinct CDR3 sequences, about 7% seen once, with roughly 8% in the top ten. The source was whole blood, collected in connection with sensitization to the hapten diphenylcyclopropenone (DPC). The source of these receptors is a woman aged 18-30 years with alopecia areata. Some clones in this sample may be carry-over from other donors' samples. Both conserved end residues are part of each CDR3. The D gene is left open where the match is weak. Clone size is not always given. Where it is, it says once, few, many or a class for expanded clones.

D gene: .; clone size: few; J gene: TRBJ2-1; V gene: TRBV29-1; CDR3 protein: CSVEGQANNEQFF; CDR3 DNA: TGCAGCGTTGAAGGTCAGGCTAACAATGAGCAGTTCTTC
D gene: .; clone size: few; J gene: TRBJ1-4; V gene: TRBV12-3/TRBV12-4; CDR3 protein: CASSDSNFEEKLFF; CDR3 DNA: TGTGCCAGCAGTGACAGCAATTTCGAAGAAAAACTGTTTTTT
D gene: .; clone size: .; J gene: TRBJ1-1; V gene: TRBV18; CDR3 protein: CASSQEGMNTEAFF; CDR3 DNA: TGTGCCAGCTCGCAGGAAGGAATGAACACTGAAGCTTTCTTT
D gene: .; clone size: many; J gene: TRBJ2-5; V gene: TRBV29-1; CDR3 protein: CSVGSRAGRQETQYF; CDR3 DNA: TGCAGCGTTGGATCCCGGGCAGGGAGGCAAGAGACCCAGTACTTC
D gene: .; clone size: many; J gene: TRBJ1-1; V gene: TRBV6-5; CDR3 protein: CASSYSSGLNTEAFF; CDR3 DNA: TGTGCCAGCAGTTACTCATCAGGGCTGAACACTGAAGCTTTCTTT
D gene: TRBD2; clone size: many; J gene: TRBJ2-3; V gene: TRBV7-9; CDR3 protein: CASSSPSGGAADTQYF; CDR3 DNA: TGTGCCAGCAGCTCCCCTAGCGGGGGGGCCGCAGATACGCAGTATTTT
D gene: .; clone size: many; J gene: TRBJ2-4; V gene: TRBV27; CDR3 protein: CASSPGPGTIKNIQYF; CDR3 DNA: TGTGCCAGCAGTCCCGGCCCTGGGACCATAAAAAACATTCAGTACTTC
D gene: .; clone size: many; J gene: TRBJ1-4; V gene: TRBV27; CDR3 protein: CASSLRGVGEKLFF; CDR3 DNA: TGTGCCAGCAGTTTAAGGGGGGTTGGGGAAAAACTGTTTTTT
D gene: .; clone size: few; J gene: TRBJ2-5; V gene: TRBV29-1; CDR3 protein: CSVGGAQETQYF; CDR3 DNA: TGCAGCGTTGGCGGGGCCCAGGAGACCCAGTACTTC
D gene: .; clone size: .; J gene: TRBJ2-3; V gene: TRBV7-2; CDR3 protein: CASSTGQFPDTQYF; CDR3 DNA: TGTGCCAGCAGCACCGGACAGTTCCCCGATACGCAGTATTTT
D gene: .; clone size: many; J gene: TRBJ2-7; V gene: TRBV6-5; CDR3 protein: CASSYLGLGGDYEQYF; CDR3 DNA: TGTGCCAGCAGTTACTTGGGTTTAGGCGGGGACTACGAGCAGTACTTC
D gene: .; clone size: .; J gene: TRBJ1-1; V gene: TRBV5-1; CDR3 protein: CASRQETAEAFF; CDR3 DNA: TGCGCCAGCAGACAGGAGACCGCTGAAGCTTTCTTT
D gene: .; clone size: .; J gene: TRBJ2-4; V gene: TRBV4-1; CDR3 protein: CASSQGGEDIQYF; CDR3 DNA: TGCGCCAGCAGCCAAGGAGGGGAGGACATTCAGTACTTC
D gene: TRBD1; clone size: .; J gene: TRBJ2-7; V gene: TRBV28; CDR3 protein: CASTWGTGEREQYF; CDR3 DNA: TGTGCCAGCACATGGGGGACAGGGGAGCGCGAGCAGTACTTC
D gene: .; clone size: few; J gene: TRBJ1-6; V gene: TRBV20-1; CDR3 protein: CSASLPSSYNSPLHF; CDR3 DNA: TGCAGTGCTAGCCTTCCTAGCTCCTATAATTCACCCCTCCACTTT
D gene: TRBD2; clone size: .; J gene: TRBJ2-5; V gene: TRBV7-2; CDR3 protein: CASSLAAGGYQETQYF; CDR3 DNA: TGTGCCAGCAGCTTAGCAGCGGGGGGGTACCAAGAGACCCAGTACTTC
D gene: .; clone size: many; J gene: TRBJ2-3; V gene: TRBV4-2; CDR3 protein: CASVGPLRGDTQYF; CDR3 DNA: TGTGCCAGCGTGGGACCTTTGCGTGGAGATACGCAGTATTTT
D gene: .; clone size: few; J gene: TRBJ2-3; V gene: TRBV9; CDR3 protein: CASSPSGGTSTDTQYF; CDR3 DNA: TGTGCCAGCAGCCCAAGTGGAGGTACTAGCACAGATACGCAGTATTTT
D gene: TRBD1; clone size: few; J gene: TRBJ2-3; V gene: TRBV5-5; CDR3 protein: CASSQTAGQGVLTDTQYF; CDR3 DNA: TGTGCCAGCAGTCAAACCGCTGGACAGGGGGTTCTCACAGATACGCAGTATTTT
D gene: .; clone size: many; J gene: TRBJ2-1; V gene: TRBV9; CDR3 protein: CASSVANEQFF; CDR3 DNA: TGTGCCAGCAGCGTAGCAAATGAGCAGTTCTTC
D gene: TRBD2; clone size: few; J gene: TRBJ2-3; V gene: TRBV7-2; CDR3 protein: CASSLSGGVDTQYF; CDR3 DNA: TGTGCCAGCAGCTTAAGCGGGGGCGTAGATACGCAGTATTTT
D gene: .; clone size: .; J gene: TRBJ2-1; V gene: TRBV6-4; CDR3 protein: CASSADTNEQFF; CDR3 DNA: TGTGCCAGCAGTGCCGACACCAATGAGCAGTTCTTC
D gene: .; clone size: many; J gene: TRBJ2-2; V gene: TRBV2; CDR3 protein: CASSVWDTGELFF; CDR3 DNA: TGTGCCAGCAGTGTGTGGGACACCGGGGAGCTGTTTTTT
D gene: .; clone size: .; J gene: TRBJ1-5; V gene: TRBV15; CDR3 protein: CATSRDIGEQPQHF; CDR3 DNA: TGTGCCACCAGCAGAGATATCGGAGAACAGCCCCAGCATTTT
D gene: TRBD1; clone size: .; J gene: TRBJ2-2; V gene: TRBV7-3; CDR3 protein: CASSSTWSGGDGELFF; CDR3 DNA: TGTGCCAGCAGCTCGACCTGGTCAGGGGGCGACGGGGAGCTGTTTTTT
D gene: .; clone size: .; J gene: TRBJ2-4; V gene: TRBV6-1; CDR3 protein: CASSEAGYIQYF; CDR3 DNA: TGTGCCAGCAGTGAAGCAGGGTACATTCAGTACTTC
D gene: .; clone size: medium-sized; J gene: TRBJ2-7; V gene: TRBV6-5; CDR3 protein: CASSYDRSLTYEQYF; CDR3 DNA: TGTGCCAGCAGTTATGACAGGTCTTTGACCTACGAGCAGTACTTC
D gene: .; clone size: many; J gene: TRBJ2-3; V gene: TRBV29-1; CDR3 protein: CSVEAGAGTQYF; CDR3 DNA: TGCAGCGTTGAAGCGGGCGCGGGCACGCAGTATTTT
D gene: .; clone size: .; J gene: TRBJ2-3; V gene: TRBV7-2; CDR3 protein: CASSLGAGDTDTQYF; CDR3 DNA: TGTGCCAGCAGCTTAGGGGCAGGAGACACAGATACGCAGTATTTT
D gene: .; clone size: .; J gene: TRBJ2-1; V gene: TRBV9; CDR3 protein: CASSASMTVEKRNEQFF; CDR3 DNA: TGTGCCAGCAGCGCTTCAATGACAGTAGAGAAGAGGAATGAGCAGTTCTTC
D gene: .; clone size: many; J gene: TRBJ2-3; V gene: TRBV28; CDR3 protein: CASSEPPSTDTQYF; CDR3 DNA: TGTGCCAGCAGCGAACCCCCCAGCACAGATACGCAGTATTTT
D gene: TRBD1; clone size: .; J gene: TRBJ1-3; V gene: TRBV6-5; CDR3 protein: CASSDGQGRFSGNTIYF; CDR3 DNA: TGTGCCAGCAGTGACGGACAGGGTAGATTCTCTGGAAACACCATATATTTT
D gene: TRBD2; clone size: many; J gene: TRBJ2-7; V gene: TRBV7-2; CDR3 protein: CASSLVAGLREQYF; CDR3 DNA: TGTGCCAGCAGCTTAGTAGCGGGCTTGAGGGAGCAGTACTTC
D gene: TRBD2; clone size: .; J gene: TRBJ2-7; V gene: TRBV20-1; CDR3 protein: CSARGGAGLSYEQYF; CDR3 DNA: TGCAGTGCTAGAGGTGGAGCGGGGCTCTCCTACGAGCAGTACTTC
D gene: .; clone size: few; J gene: TRBJ1-1; V gene: TRBV3-1; CDR3 protein: CASSQYEGEAFF; CDR3 DNA: TGTGCCAGCAGCCAATACGAGGGTGAAGCTTTCTTT
D gene: TRBD1; clone size: .; J gene: TRBJ1-1; V gene: TRBV27; CDR3 protein: CASSPLKTGSREAFF; CDR3 DNA: TGTGCCAGCAGTCCCCTTAAGACAGGGAGCAGGGAAGCTTTCTTT
D gene: TRBD1; clone size: .; J gene: TRBJ1-6; V gene: TRBV15; CDR3 protein: CATGKGQGSSYNSPLHF; CDR3 DNA: TGTGCCACCGGAAAAGGACAGGGTAGCTCCTATAATTCACCCCTCCACTTT
D gene: .; clone size: few; J gene: TRBJ1-1; V gene: TRBV6-5; CDR3 protein: CASSYSREFTEAFF; CDR3 DNA: TGTGCCAGCAGTTACTCGCGGGAGTTCACTGAAGCTTTCTTT
D gene: .; clone size: many; J gene: TRBJ1-6; V gene: TRBV10-3; CDR3 protein: CAISDGGSNSPLHF; CDR3 DNA: TGTGCCATCAGTGATGGGGGGAGCAATTCACCCCTCCACTTT
D gene: TRBD2; clone size: .; J gene: TRBJ2-7; V gene: TRBV7-9; CDR3 protein: CASSPILTSGGVYEQYF; CDR3 DNA: TGTGCCAGCAGCCCGATTCTGACTAGCGGGGGAGTCTACGAGCAGTACTTC
D gene: .; clone size: many; J gene: TRBJ2-3; V gene: TRBV10-3; CDR3 protein: CAISESGNLDTQYF; CDR3 DNA: TGTGCCATCAGTGAGTCGGGTAACCTAGATACGCAGTATTTT
D gene: TRBD2; clone size: many; J gene: TRBJ2-2; V gene: TRBV6-4; CDR3 protein: CASSGTGGNTGELFF; CDR3 DNA: TGTGCCAGCAGTGGAACGGGGGGAAACACCGGGGAGCTGTTTTTT
D gene: TRBD2; clone size: many; J gene: TRBJ2-2; V gene: TRBV2; CDR3 protein: CASSQNREGLFF; CDR3 DNA: TGTGCCAGCAGCCAAAACCGGGAGGGGCTGTTTTTT